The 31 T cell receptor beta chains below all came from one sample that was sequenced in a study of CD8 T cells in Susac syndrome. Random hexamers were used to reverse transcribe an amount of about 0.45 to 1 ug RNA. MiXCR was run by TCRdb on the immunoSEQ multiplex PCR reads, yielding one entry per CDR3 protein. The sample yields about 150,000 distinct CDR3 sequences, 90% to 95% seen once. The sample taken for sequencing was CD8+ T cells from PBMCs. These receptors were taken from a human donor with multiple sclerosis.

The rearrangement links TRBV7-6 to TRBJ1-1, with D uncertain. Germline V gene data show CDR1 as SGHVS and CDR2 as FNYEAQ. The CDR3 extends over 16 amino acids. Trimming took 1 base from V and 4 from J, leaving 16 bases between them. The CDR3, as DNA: TGTGCCAGCAGCTTAGTTCCGCGGGGTTCTGGCACTGAAGCTTTCTTT. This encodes CASSLVPRGSGTEAFF.

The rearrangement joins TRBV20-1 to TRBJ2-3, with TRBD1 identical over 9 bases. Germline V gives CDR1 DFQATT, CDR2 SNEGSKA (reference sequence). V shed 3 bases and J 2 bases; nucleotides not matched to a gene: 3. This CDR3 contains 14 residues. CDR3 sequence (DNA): TGCAGTGCTAGGGACAGGGGCGTCACAGATACGCAGTATTTT. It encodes CSARDRGVTDTQYF.

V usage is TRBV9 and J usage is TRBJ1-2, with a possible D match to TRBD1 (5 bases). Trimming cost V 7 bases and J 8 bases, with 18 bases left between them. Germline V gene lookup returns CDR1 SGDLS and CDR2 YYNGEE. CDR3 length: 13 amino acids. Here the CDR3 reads CASGPGAGAGYTF. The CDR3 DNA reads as TGTGCCAGCGGCCCTGGGGCAGGTGCGGGCTACACCTTC.

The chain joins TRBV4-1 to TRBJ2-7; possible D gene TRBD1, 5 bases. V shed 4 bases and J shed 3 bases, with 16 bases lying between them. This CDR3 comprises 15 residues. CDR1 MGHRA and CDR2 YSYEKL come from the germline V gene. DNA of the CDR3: TGCGCCAGCAGCCCCCTCCCGGACACTTTCTACGAGCAGTACTTC. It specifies CASSPLPDTFYEQYF.

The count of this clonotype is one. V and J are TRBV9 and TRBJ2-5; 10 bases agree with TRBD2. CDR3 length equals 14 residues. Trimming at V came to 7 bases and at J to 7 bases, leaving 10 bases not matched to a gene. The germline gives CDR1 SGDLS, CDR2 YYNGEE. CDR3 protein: CASGSGGGPGTQYF. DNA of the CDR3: TGTGCCAGCGGGAGCGGGGGGGGCCCGGGGACCCAGTACTTC.

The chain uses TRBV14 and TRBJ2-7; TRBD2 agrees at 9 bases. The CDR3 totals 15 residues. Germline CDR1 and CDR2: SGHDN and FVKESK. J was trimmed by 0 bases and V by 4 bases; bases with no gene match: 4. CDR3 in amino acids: CASSRGLAPSYEQYF. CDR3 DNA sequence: TGTGCCAGCAGCCGGGGACTAGCACCCTCCTACGAGCAGTACTTC.

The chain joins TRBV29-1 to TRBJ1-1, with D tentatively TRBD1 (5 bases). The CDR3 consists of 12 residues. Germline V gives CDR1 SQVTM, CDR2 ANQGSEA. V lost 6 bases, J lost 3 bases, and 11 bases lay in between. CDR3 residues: CSVPGLHTEAFF. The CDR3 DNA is TGCAGCGTACCGGGACTTCACACTGAAGCTTTCTTT.

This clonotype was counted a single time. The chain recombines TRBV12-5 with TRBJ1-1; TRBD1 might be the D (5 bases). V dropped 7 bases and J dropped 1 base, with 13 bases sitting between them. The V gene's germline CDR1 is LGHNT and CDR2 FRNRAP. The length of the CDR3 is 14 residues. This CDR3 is CASAVRQSNTEAFF. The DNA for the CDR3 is TGTGCTAGTGCCGTAAGACAGTCGAACACTGAAGCTTTCTTT.

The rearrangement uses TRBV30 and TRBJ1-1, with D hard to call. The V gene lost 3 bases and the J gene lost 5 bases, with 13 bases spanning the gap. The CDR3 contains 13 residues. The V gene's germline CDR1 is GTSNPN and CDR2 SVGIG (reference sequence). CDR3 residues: CAWRGGIETEAFF. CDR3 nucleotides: TGTGCCTGGAGAGGAGGTATCGAGACTGAAGCTTTCTTT. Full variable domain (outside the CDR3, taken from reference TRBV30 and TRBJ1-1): SQTIHQWPATLVQPVGSPLSLECTVEGTSNPNLYWYRQAAGRGLQLLFYSVGIGQISSEVPQNLSASRPQDRQFILSSKKLLLSDSGFYLCAWRGGIETEAFFGQGTRLTVV.

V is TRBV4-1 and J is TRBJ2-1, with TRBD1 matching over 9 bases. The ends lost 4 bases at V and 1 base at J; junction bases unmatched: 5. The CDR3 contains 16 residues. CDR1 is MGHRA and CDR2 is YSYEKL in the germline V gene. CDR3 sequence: CASSPSGTGSYNEQFF. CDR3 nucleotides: TGCGCCAGCAGCCCTTCCGGGACAGGGTCCTACAATGAGCAGTTCTTC.

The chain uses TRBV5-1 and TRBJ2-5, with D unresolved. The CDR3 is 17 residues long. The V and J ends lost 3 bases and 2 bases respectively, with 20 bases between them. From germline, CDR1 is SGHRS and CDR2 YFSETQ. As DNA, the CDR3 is TGCGCCAGCAGCTCTTCTCGGGCCGGTCGCCGGCAAGAGACCCAGTACTTC. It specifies CASSSSRAGRRQETQYF.

The CDR3 loop is CASSLSRGRSQTQYF. In nucleotides, the CDR3 is TGTGCCAGCAGTTTATCGCGGGGCCGGTCTCAGACCCAGTACTTC. The rearrangement links TRBV27 to TRBJ2-5; tentatively, D is TRBD2 (6 bases). The CDR3 has 15 residues. Germline CDR1 reads MNHEY; CDR2 reads SMNVEV (reference sequence). The V and J ends lost 0 bases and 6 bases respectively, with 14 bases between them.

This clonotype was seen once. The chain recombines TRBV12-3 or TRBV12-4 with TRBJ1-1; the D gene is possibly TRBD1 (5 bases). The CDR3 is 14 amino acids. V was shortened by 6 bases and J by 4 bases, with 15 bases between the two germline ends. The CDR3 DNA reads TGTGCCAGCAGCCAATTTGGGGGTTCCACTGAAGCTTTCTTT. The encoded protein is CASSQFGGSTEAFF.

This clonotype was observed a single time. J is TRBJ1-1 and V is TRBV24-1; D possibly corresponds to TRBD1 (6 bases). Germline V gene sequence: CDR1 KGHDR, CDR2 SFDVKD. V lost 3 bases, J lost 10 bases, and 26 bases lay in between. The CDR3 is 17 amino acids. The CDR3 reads CATSDLPDDRGAVRAFF. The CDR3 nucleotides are TGTGCCACCAGTGATCTTCCGGATGATCGGGGGGCGGTAAGAGCTTTCTTT.

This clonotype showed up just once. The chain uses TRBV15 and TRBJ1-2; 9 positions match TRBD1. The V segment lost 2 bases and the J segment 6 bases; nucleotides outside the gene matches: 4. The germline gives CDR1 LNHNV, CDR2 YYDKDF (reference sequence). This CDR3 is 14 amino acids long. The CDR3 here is CATSRLTGGNGYTF. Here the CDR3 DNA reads TGTGCCACCAGCAGACTAACAGGGGGCAATGGCTACACCTTC.

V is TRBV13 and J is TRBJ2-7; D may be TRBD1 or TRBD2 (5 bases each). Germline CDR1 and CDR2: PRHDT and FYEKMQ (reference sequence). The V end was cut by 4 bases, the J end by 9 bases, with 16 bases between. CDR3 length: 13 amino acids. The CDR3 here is CASSSPTGRTQYF. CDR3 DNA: TGTGCCAGCAGCTCCCCGACGGGACGGACGCAGTACTTC. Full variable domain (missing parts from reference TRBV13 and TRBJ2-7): AAGVIQSPRHLIKEKRETATLKCYPIPRHDTVYWYQQGPGQDPQFLISFYEKMQSDKGSIPDRFSAQQFSDYHSELNMSSLELGDSALYFCASSSPTGRTQYFGPGTRLTVT.

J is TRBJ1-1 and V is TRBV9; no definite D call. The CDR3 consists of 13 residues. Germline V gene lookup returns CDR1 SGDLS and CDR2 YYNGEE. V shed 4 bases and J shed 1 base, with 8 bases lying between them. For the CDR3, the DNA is TGTGCCAGCAGCTCGGACCCGAACACTGAAGCTTTCTTT. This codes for CASSSDPNTEAFF.

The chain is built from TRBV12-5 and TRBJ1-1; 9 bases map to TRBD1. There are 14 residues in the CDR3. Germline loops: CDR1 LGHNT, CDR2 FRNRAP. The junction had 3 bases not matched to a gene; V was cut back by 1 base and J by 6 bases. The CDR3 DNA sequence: TGTGCTAGTGGTTTGGGGGACAGGGCCTCTGAAGCTTTCTTT. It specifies CASGLGDRASEAFF.

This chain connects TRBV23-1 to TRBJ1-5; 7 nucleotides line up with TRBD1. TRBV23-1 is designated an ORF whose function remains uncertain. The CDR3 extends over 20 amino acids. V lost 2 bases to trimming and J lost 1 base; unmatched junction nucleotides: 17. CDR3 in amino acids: CASSQPGQRLHGPSNQPQHF. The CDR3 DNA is TGCGCCAGCAGTCAACCGGGACAGCGACTCCATGGCCCCAGCAATCAGCCCCAGCATTTT.

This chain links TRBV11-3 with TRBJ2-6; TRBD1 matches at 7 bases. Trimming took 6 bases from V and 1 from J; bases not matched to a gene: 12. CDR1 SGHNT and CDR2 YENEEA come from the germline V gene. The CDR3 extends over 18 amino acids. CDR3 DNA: TGTGCCAGCAGACCATACAGGGGAACCACTTCTGGGGCCAACGTCCTGACTTTC. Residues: CASRPYRGTTSGANVLTF.

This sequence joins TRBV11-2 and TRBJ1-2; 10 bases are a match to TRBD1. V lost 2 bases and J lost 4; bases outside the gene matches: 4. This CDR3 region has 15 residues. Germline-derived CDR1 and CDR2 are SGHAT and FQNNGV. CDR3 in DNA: TGTGCCAGCAGCTTAAGCCGGGACAGGGGCTATGGCTACACCTTC. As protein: CASSLSRDRGYGYTF.

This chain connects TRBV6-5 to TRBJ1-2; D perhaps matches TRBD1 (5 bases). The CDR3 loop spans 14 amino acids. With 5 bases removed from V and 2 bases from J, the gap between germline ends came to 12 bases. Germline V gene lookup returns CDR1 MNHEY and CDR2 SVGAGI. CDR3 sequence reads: CASSRRRVNYGYTF. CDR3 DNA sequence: TGTGCCAGCAGTCGGCGCAGGGTAAACTATGGCTACACCTTC.

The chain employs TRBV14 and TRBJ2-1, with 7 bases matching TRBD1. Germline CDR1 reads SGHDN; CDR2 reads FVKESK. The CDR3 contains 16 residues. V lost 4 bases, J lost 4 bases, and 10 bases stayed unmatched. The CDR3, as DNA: TGTGCCAGCAGCCCACCGGGACAGAAAAGGTACAATGAGCAGTTCTTC. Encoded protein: CASSPPGQKRYNEQFF.

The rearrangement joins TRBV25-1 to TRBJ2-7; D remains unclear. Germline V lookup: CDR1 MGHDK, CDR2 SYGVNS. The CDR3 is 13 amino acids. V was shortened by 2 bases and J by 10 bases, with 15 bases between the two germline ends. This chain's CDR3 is CASSETPGRRQYF. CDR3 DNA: TGTGCCAGCAGTGAAACCCCAGGCAGACGCCAGTACTTC.

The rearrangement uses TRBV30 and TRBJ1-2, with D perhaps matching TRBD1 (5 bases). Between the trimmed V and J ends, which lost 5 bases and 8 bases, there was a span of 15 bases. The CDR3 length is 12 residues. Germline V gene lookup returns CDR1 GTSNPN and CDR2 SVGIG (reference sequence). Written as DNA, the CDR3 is TGTGCCTGGGGGGGACGGAGCCAAGGCTACACCTTC. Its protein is CAWGGRSQGYTF.

Written as DNA, the CDR3 is TGTGCCCAGGGACTCCTCTACAATGAGCAGTTCTTC. This translates into CAQGLLYNEQFF. This chain uses TRBV30 with TRBJ2-1, with D maybe TRBD2 (6 bases). Germline-derived CDR1 and CDR2 are GTSNPN and SVGIG (reference sequence). The CDR3 loop spans 12 amino acids. V was cut by 8 bases and J by 3 bases, with 11 bases left in between.

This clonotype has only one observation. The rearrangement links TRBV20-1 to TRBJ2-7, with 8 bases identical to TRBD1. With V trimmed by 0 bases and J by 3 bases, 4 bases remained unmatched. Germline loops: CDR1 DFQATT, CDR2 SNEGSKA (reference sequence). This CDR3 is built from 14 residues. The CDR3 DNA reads TGCAGTGCTAGAGATCAGGGGACAGGCTACGAGCAGTACTTC. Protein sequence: CSARDQGTGYEQYF.

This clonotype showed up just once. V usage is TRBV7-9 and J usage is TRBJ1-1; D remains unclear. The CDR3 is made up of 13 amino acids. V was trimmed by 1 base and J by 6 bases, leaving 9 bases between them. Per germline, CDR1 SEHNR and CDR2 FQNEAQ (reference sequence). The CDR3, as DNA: TGTGCCAGCAGCTTAGTGGGCGACGCTGAAGCTTTCTTT. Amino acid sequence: CASSLVGDAEAFF.

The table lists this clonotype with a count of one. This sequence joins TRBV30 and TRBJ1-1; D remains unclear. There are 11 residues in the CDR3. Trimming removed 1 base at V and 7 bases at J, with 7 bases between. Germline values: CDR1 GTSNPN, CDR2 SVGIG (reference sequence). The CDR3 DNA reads TGTGCCTGGAGTGATGGAGGTGAAGCTTTCTTT. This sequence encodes CAWSDGGEAFF.

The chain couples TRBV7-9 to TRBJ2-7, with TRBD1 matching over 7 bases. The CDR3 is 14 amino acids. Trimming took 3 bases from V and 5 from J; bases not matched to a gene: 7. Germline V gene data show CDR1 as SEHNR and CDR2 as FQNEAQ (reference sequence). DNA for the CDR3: TGTGCCAGCAGCTTCCAGGGGGAATTACACGAGCAGTACTTC. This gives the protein CASSFQGELHEQYF.

The DNA of the CDR3 is TGCAGCCTCTGGGACTATGGCTACACCTTC. It specifies CSLWDYGYTF. The V call is TRBV29-1, the J call TRBJ1-2; D uncertain. The CDR3 consists of 10 residues. V was shortened by 8 bases and J by 3 bases, with 7 bases between the two germline ends. Germline V gene lookup returns CDR1 SQVTM and CDR2 ANQGSEA.